Listed below are T cell receptor beta chains from one sample, sequenced in a study of blood T cell repertoires in COVID-19. Assay used: immunoSEQ multiplex PCR; TCRdb lists only in-frame clones, some missing. The data hold more than 300,000 clones, with approximately 90% observed a single time. The sample was peripheral blood. Receptors were obtained from a woman between 18 and 30 years old who had recovered from COVID-19. CDR3s include the opening cysteine and the closing phenylalanine or tryptophan. A D gene is named only where the DNA matches it firmly. Clone sizes are given selectively: once, few, many, or a class where the clone is expanded.

clone_size	j_call	v_call	d_call	cdr3_aa	cdr3_nt
.	TRBJ1-5	TRBV2	.	CASSRMGLVGNQPQHF	TGTGCCAGCAGTCGTATGGGACTTGTTGGCAATCAGCCCCAGCATTTT
.	TRBJ2-5	TRBV10-2	TRBD2	CASGSPSGRVETQYF	TGCGCCAGCGGCTCCCCTAGCGGGAGGGTAGAGACCCAGTACTTC
once	TRBJ2-3	TRBV28	TRBD2	CASNTGLAGVGADTQYF	TGTGCCAGCAACACGGGACTAGCGGGAGTAGGGGCAGATACGCAGTATTTT
.	TRBJ2-1	TRBV29-1	TRBD1	CSAGQGNRNEQFF	TGCAGCGCGGGACAGGGAAATCGGAATGAGCAGTTCTTC
.	TRBJ1-4	TRBV7-6	.	CASSLPPGGLGEKLFF	TGTGCCAGCAGCCTCCCCCCTGGAGGGCTTGGTGAAAAACTGTTTTTT
.	TRBJ1-2	TRBV20-1	.	CSGGYGDGYTF	TGCAGCGGGGGTTACGGGGATGGCTACACCTTC
.	TRBJ1-3	TRBV7-2	.	CASSLAAGRDTIYF	TGTGCCAGCAGCTTAGCTGCAGGGAGGGACACCATATATTTT
.	TRBJ1-1	TRBV18	TRBD1	CASSPGQGAQDTEAFF	TGTGCCAGCTCACCTGGACAGGGGGCGCAGGACACTGAAGCTTTCTTT
.	TRBJ2-1	TRBV11-3	TRBD2	CASSLGGYGGSSYNEQFF	TGTGCCAGCAGCTTAGGAGGATATGGCGGGAGCTCCTACAATGAGCAGTTCTTC
once	TRBJ1-4	TRBV5-1	TRBD1	CASSPGQGLTEKLFF	TGCGCCAGCAGCCCAGGACAGGGTCTGACTGAAAAACTGTTTTTT
.	TRBJ2-1	TRBV7-2	.	CASSSFGEQFF	TGTGCCAGCAGCTCCTTCGGTGAGCAGTTCTTC
.	TRBJ2-1	TRBV5-4	TRBD2	CASSPRSPSGSSSYNEQFF	TGTGCCAGCAGCCCCCGGTCTCCTAGCGGGTCAAGCTCCTACAATGAGCAGTTCTTC
.	TRBJ1-2	TRBV12-3/TRBV12-4	.	CASSLRLRNGYTF	TGTGCCAGCAGTTTAAGGTTGAGGAATGGCTACACCTTC
.	TRBJ2-1	TRBV29-1	.	CSVESRGNEQFF	TGCAGCGTTGAAAGCCGGGGGAATGAGCAGTTCTTC
.	TRBJ1-4	TRBV5-1	.	CASSPRGGDEKLFF	TGCGCCAGCAGCCCCCGGGGTGGGGATGAAAAACTGTTTTTT
.	TRBJ1-5	TRBV7-8	.	CASSLVAGRQPQHF	TGTGCCAGCAGCTTAGTTGCAGGTCGTCAGCCCCAGCATTTT
.	TRBJ1-2	TRBV6-5	.	CASTRSASYGYTF	TGTGCCAGCACCCGATCCGCGAGCTATGGCTACACCTTC
.	TRBJ2-1	TRBV12-3/TRBV12-4	.	CASRYYDNEQFF	TGTGCCAGCAGATACTACGACAATGAGCAGTTCTTC
.	TRBJ2-1	TRBV7-8	TRBD2	CASSLELATSWEFF	TGTGCCAGCAGCTTAGAACTAGCGACCTCCTGGGAGTTCTTC
.	TRBJ1-1	TRBV10-3	.	CATIPGTANTEAFF	TGTGCCACCATACCCGGGACTGCGAACACTGAAGCTTTCTTT
.	TRBJ1-1	TRBV15	.	CATSIIQRSNTEAFF	TGTGCCACCAGCATAATCCAGAGGTCGAACACTGAAGCTTTCTTT
.	TRBJ1-2	TRBV12-3/TRBV12-4	TRBD1	CASSRTGAYGYTF	TGTGCCAGCAGTCGAACAGGGGCCTATGGCTACACCTTC
.	TRBJ2-1	TRBV7-6	.	CASSSVLDNEQFF	TGTGCCAGCAGCTCGGTACTAGACAATGAGCAGTTCTTC